The entry that follows covers one T cell receptor (beta chain) sequence. Antigen unknown. This record belongs to a study of post-analysis software for immune sequencing data. Study in general: Included among the disease courses, which were recorded for the cohort, were relapsing-remitting, secondary progressive and progressive-relapsing multiple sclerosis.

Built from TCR beta cDNA, the libraries had unique molecular identifiers in them. T cells numbering about 0.9 to 11 million yielded cDNA molecules that totaled approximately 500,000. One entry per CDR3 protein, called by TCRdb with MiXCR from the PCR reads. The sample records fewer than 850,000 distinct CDR3 sequences, roughly 29% being singletons. Study-wide points: Patients showed TRBV5-6, TRBV5-1 and TRBV20-1 among a few TRBV segments more frequent than in controls. Controls significantly exceeded multiple sclerosis patients in normalized Chao1 diversity. Batch-mates among the samples co-clustered strongly by F measure.

Germline V gene lookup returns CDR1 SGHKS and CDR2 YYEKEE (reference sequence). CDR3 size: 13 residues. Trimming left V 4 bases short and J 5 bases short, with 12 bases between. The sequence was obtained from a girl aged 5-17 years with multiple sclerosis. This chain joins TRBV5-5 and TRBJ1-1; a weak D match, TRBD1 (6 bases). What was sequenced was blood. For the CDR3, the DNA is TGTGCCAGCAGCGGGGGGGGGCGGACTGAAGCTTTCTTT. It translates to CASSGGGRTEAFF.